This TCR beta chain was retrieved from a study of T cells in Graves' hyperthyroidism and ophthalmopathy. Study at large: At the time of initial diagnosis and before any treatment, peripheral blood was collected.

From germline, CDR1 is SQVTM and CDR2 ANQGSEA. CDR3 length: 13 amino acids. The V end was cut by 5 bases, the J end by 6 bases, with 14 bases between. The table lists this clonotype with many counts. RNA transcripts were the template for amplifying TCR beta CDR3 regions. HTBI primers drove first-round RT-PCR of the TCR CDR3. TCRdb re-called the multiplex PCR reads with MiXCR, one entry per CDR3 protein. Among hundreds of thousands of distinct CDR3 sequences, 13% to 15% were seen once, and the ten largest hold roughly an eighth. Sequencing input: blood. The sequence was collected from a woman between 45 and 60 years old with Graves' ophthalmopathy. This chain links TRBV29-1 with TRBJ2-1; D is possibly TRBD2 (7 bases). CDR3 coding DNA: TGCAGCGTTCACAGGGAGGGGAGCAATGAGCAGTTCTTC. Protein product: CSVHREGSNEQFF.